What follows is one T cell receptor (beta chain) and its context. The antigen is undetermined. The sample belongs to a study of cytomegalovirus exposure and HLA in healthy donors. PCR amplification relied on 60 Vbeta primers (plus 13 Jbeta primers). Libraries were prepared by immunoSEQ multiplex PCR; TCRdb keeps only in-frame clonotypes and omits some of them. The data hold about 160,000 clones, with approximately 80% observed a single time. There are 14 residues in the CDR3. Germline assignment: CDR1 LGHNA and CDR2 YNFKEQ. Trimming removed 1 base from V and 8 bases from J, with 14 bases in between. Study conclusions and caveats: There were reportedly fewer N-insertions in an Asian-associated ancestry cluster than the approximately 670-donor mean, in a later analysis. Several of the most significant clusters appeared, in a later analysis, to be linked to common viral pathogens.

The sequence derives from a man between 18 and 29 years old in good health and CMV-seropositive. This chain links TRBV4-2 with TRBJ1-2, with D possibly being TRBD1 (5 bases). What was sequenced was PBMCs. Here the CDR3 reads CASSQVGQSLGYTF. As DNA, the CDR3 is TGTGCCAGCAGCCAAGTGGGGCAGTCCTTGGGCTACACCTTC.